This is a list of T cell receptor beta chains from one sample in a study of blood T cell repertoires in COVID-19. Libraries were prepared by immunoSEQ multiplex PCR; TCRdb keeps only in-frame clonotypes and omits some of them. The sample has 120,000 to 150,000 clones, around 80% seen once. Material for sequencing was PBMCs or T cells enriched from blood (not recorded which). The receptor source for this set is a woman between 18 and 29 years old who had been exposed to COVID-19. CDR3s include the opening cysteine and the closing phenylalanine or tryptophan. D genes are given only for firm matches. The size field is filled for only some rows; it gives once, few, many or a size class.

D: TRBD1; V: TRBV18; J: TRBJ2-1; size: NA; CDR3: CASSPGTGVSNEQFF; DNA: TGTGCCAGCTCACCCGGGACAGGGGTTTCGAATGAGCAGTTCTTC
D: NA; V: TRBV10-1; J: TRBJ2-7; size: NA; CDR3: CASSESSDYSYEQYF; DNA: TGCGCCAGCAGTGAGAGTAGCGACTACTCCTACGAGCAGTACTTC
D: NA; V: TRBV21-1; J: TRBJ2-4; size: NA; CDR3: CASSKEGTVYF; DNA: TGTGCCAGCAGCAAAGAAGGGACAGTGTACTTC
D: TRBD2; V: TRBV9; J: TRBJ2-2; size: NA; CDR3: CASSVWASGNTGELFF; DNA: TGTGCCAGCAGCGTATGGGCTAGCGGTAACACCGGGGAGCTGTTTTTT
D: TRBD2; V: TRBV9; J: TRBJ2-1; size: few; CDR3: CASSPQSLAGDEQFF; DNA: TGTGCCAGCAGCCCGCAGTCCCTAGCGGGGGATGAGCAGTTCTTC
D: TRBD1; V: TRBV14; J: TRBJ1-2; size: NA; CDR3: CASSQIQGNGYTF; DNA: TGTGCCAGCAGCCAAATACAGGGGAATGGCTACACCTTC
D: TRBD2; V: TRBV30; J: TRBJ2-1; size: NA; CDR3: CAWEGLAGGFGQFF; DNA: TGTGCCTGGGAGGGACTAGCGGGAGGGTTTGGGCAGTTCTTC
D: TRBD2; V: TRBV24-1; J: TRBJ2-1; size: once; CDR3: CATSVIAGGPRFF; DNA: TGTGCCACCAGTGTTATAGCGGGAGGGCCGCGGTTCTTC
D: NA; V: TRBV7-6; J: TRBJ2-1; size: NA; CDR3: CASSPRESSYNEQFF; DNA: TGTGCCAGCAGCCCGCGAGAGAGCTCCTACAATGAGCAGTTCTTC
D: TRBD1; V: TRBV2; J: TRBJ2-2; size: NA; CDR3: CASSRDRADTGELFF; DNA: TGTGCCAGCAGCCGGGACAGGGCGGACACCGGGGAGCTGTTTTTT
D: NA; V: TRBV7-8; J: TRBJ2-7; size: NA; CDR3: CASSPGALQDYEQYF; DNA: TGTGCCAGCAGCCCTGGAGCCCTCCAAGACTACGAGCAGTACTTC
D: NA; V: TRBV7-9; J: TRBJ2-7; size: NA; CDR3: CASSLPRTGDYEQYF; DNA: TGTGCCAGCAGCCTACCCCGGACGGGAGACTACGAGCAGTACTTC
D: TRBD2; V: TRBV5-1; J: TRBJ2-7; size: NA; CDR3: CASSSRGGQFGMEYF; DNA: TGCGCCAGCAGCTCCCGGGGAGGGCAGTTTGGGATGGAGTACTTC
D: NA; V: TRBV18; J: TRBJ2-2; size: NA; CDR3: CASSPPGQRAGELFF; DNA: TGTGCCAGCTCACCACCGGGACAACGGGCCGGGGAGCTGTTTTTT
D: NA; V: TRBV30; J: TRBJ2-5; size: few; CDR3: CAWRRETQYF; DNA: TGTGCCTGGAGACGGGAGACCCAGTACTTC
D: NA; V: TRBV18; J: TRBJ1-3; size: NA; CDR3: CASSPRVTPGGNTIYF; DNA: TGTGCCAGCTCACCACGGGTCACCCCGGGGGGAAACACCATATATTTT
D: TRBD2; V: TRBV29-1; J: TRBJ2-5; size: NA; CDR3: CSVGTRQETQYF; DNA: TGCAGCGTGGGGACTAGACAAGAGACCCAGTACTTC
D: NA; V: TRBV5-8; J: TRBJ2-7; size: NA; CDR3: CASRVGGVYEQYF; DNA: TGTGCCAGCAGAGTCGGCGGCGTCTACGAGCAGTACTTC
D: NA; V: TRBV3-1/TRBV3-2; J: TRBJ1-2; size: NA; CDR3: CASSPGEYGYTF; DNA: TGTGCCAGCAGCCCGGGGGAATATGGCTACACCTTC
D: NA; V: TRBV18; J: TRBJ1-1; size: few; CDR3: CASSPTENTEAFF; DNA: TGTGCCAGCTCACCTACAGAGAACACTGAAGCTTTCTTT
D: TRBD1; V: TRBV19; J: TRBJ1-5; size: NA; CDR3: CASSWKDRGYQPQHF; DNA: TGTGCCAGTAGTTGGAAGGACAGGGGGTATCAGCCCCAGCATTTT
D: TRBD1; V: TRBV2; J: TRBJ1-5; size: NA; CDR3: CASSNDRGLGQPQHF; DNA: TGTGCCAGCAGTAACGACAGGGGGCTTGGGCAGCCCCAGCATTTT
D: NA; V: TRBV7-2; J: TRBJ2-4; size: NA; CDR3: CASSPGIVTNIQYF; DNA: TGTGCCAGCAGCCCTGGTATAGTAACAAACATTCAGTACTTC
D: NA; V: TRBV28; J: TRBJ2-3; size: NA; CDR3: CASSTSTDTQYF; DNA: TGTGCCAGCAGTACTAGCACAGATACGCAGTATTTT
D: TRBD1; V: TRBV7-3; J: TRBJ2-1; size: few; CDR3: CASSFGTGGIHEQFF; DNA: TGTGCCAGCAGCTTCGGGACAGGGGGTATCCATGAGCAGTTCTTC
D: TRBD2; V: TRBV6-5; J: TRBJ2-7; size: NA; CDR3: CASSQVGGPYEQYF; DNA: TGTGCCAGCAGCCAAGTGGGAGGGCCGTACGAGCAGTACTTC
D: TRBD1; V: TRBV27; J: TRBJ2-7; size: NA; CDR3: CASRPSQGARNEQYF; DNA: TGTGCCAGCAGACCGAGCCAGGGGGCGCGTAACGAGCAGTACTTC
D: NA; V: TRBV11-2; J: TRBJ2-2; size: once; CDR3: CASSPRQVPTGELFF; DNA: TGTGCCAGCAGCCCGAGACAGGTACCCACCGGGGAGCTGTTTTTT
D: NA; V: TRBV5-6; J: TRBJ1-1; size: NA; CDR3: CASSWVLGSTEAFF; DNA: TGTGCCAGCAGCTGGGTCCTGGGGAGCACTGAAGCTTTCTTT
D: TRBD1; V: TRBV6-1; J: TRBJ1-2; size: NA; CDR3: CASSEWGTGGMGGYTF; DNA: TGTGCCAGCAGTGAATGGGGGACAGGGGGAATGGGTGGCTACACCTTC
D: TRBD1; V: TRBV3-1/TRBV3-2; J: TRBJ1-2; size: few; CDR3: CASTLGRGLGYGYTF; DNA: TGTGCCAGCACCCTAGGCAGGGGGCTTGGGTATGGCTACACCTTC
D: TRBD1; V: TRBV14; J: TRBJ1-2; size: once; CDR3: CASSRTTGVTGGYTF; DNA: TGTGCCAGCAGCCGGACTACAGGGGTTACGGGTGGCTACACCTTC
D: TRBD1; V: TRBV20-1; J: TRBJ1-5; size: NA; CDR3: CSASGQGGQPQHF; DNA: TGCAGTGCTAGTGGCCAGGGGGGACAGCCCCAGCATTTT
D: TRBD1; V: TRBV30; J: TRBJ1-2; size: NA; CDR3: CAWSVAGGAGGYTF; DNA: TGTGCCTGGAGTGTTGCAGGGGGCGCGGGTGGCTACACCTTC
D: NA; V: TRBV11-2; J: TRBJ2-7; size: once; CDR3: CASSYTTGTPSEQYF; DNA: TGTGCCAGCAGCTACACTACCGGGACACCTTCCGAGCAGTACTTC
D: NA; V: TRBV3-1/TRBV3-2; J: TRBJ2-7; size: NA; CDR3: CASSSGFSYEQYF; DNA: TGTGCCAGCAGCTCGGGTTTCTCCTACGAGCAGTACTTC
D: TRBD2; V: TRBV29-1; J: TRBJ2-1; size: NA; CDR3: CIIKREGIYNEQFF; DNA: TGCATCATAAAGCGGGAGGGCATCTACAATGAGCAGTTCTTC